The sequence of this T cell receptor (beta chain) was determined in a study of blood T cell repertoires in COVID-19. TCRdb keeps only in-frame clones here, not all; method: immunoSEQ multiplex PCR. The table lists about 250,000 clones, about 80% of them singletons. CDR3 length: 16 residues. V was shortened by 2 bases and J by 0 bases, with 11 bases between the two germline ends. The germline V gene has CDR1 MNHEY and CDR2 SVGAGI. This clonotype was obtained from a woman of 80 years or more with acute or convalescent COVID-19. Specimen: peripheral blood. This chain links TRBV6-5 with TRBJ2-1; D is ambiguous. CDR3 coding DNA: TGTGCCAGCAGTTACCTACCGGGTACCTCCTACAATGAGCAGTTCTTC. Its protein is CASSYLPGTSYNEQFF.